The 8 T cell receptor beta chains below come from one sample, sequenced in a study of T cells after yellow fever vaccination. TCRdb processed the 5' RACE reads anew with MiXCR; each CDR3 protein has one entry. The table lists 310,000 or so distinct CDR3 sequences, about 6.6% of them singletons. Sequences were derived from PBMCs, sampled approximately 47 days after the first yellow fever vaccination. The receptors stem from a man aged 18 to 29 who received the YFV17D yellow fever vaccine.

The genes are TRBV6-5 and TRBJ2-7; 9 bases map to TRBD1. The CDR3 covers 17 residues. The V segment lost 0 bases and the J segment 2 bases; nucleotides outside the gene matches: 8. CDR1 is MNHEY, CDR2 SVGAGI, per germline. This CDR3 is CASSYSRGTGFPYEQYF. The CDR3 region has the DNA TGTGCCAGCAGTTACTCGAGGGGGACAGGGTTCCCCTACGAGCAGTACTTC.

CDR3: CASSLGSGHAPKQYF. The CDR3 nucleotides are TGTGCCAGCAGCTTAGGCTCCGGACACGCCCCAAAGCAGTACTTC. J is TRBJ2-7 and V is TRBV7-2; weak D call: TRBD1 (5 bases). This CDR3 region has 15 residues. Looked up from germline, CDR1 is SGHTA and CDR2 is FQGNSA. V lost 1 base and J lost 8, with 18 bases in between. Looking up the rest from reference TRBV7-2 and TRBJ2-7 gives the full variable domain: GAGVSQSPSNKVTEKGKDVELRCDPISGHTALYWYRQSLGQGLEFLIYFQGNSAPDKSGLPSDRFSAERTGGSVSTLTIQRTQQEDSAVYLCASSLGSGHAPKQYFGPGTRLTVT.

Ten or more counts support this clonotype. The rearrangement uses TRBV6-2 or TRBV6-3 and TRBJ1-2; 7 nucleotides line up with TRBD1. The germline CDR1 and CDR2 sequences are MNHEY and SVGEGT. Trimming at V came to 6 bases and at J to 2 bases, leaving 6 bases not matched to a gene. The CDR3 has 14 amino acids. The CDR3 DNA sequence: TGTGCCAGCAGCCCAGGACAGGTGAACTATGGCTACACCTTC. It specifies CASSPGQVNYGYTF.

This clonotype has a handful of counts. This rearrangement joins TRBV4-1 to TRBJ1-1, with 9 nucleotides matching TRBD1. With 4 bases clipped from V and 4 bases from J, the junction kept 7 bases outside the gene matches. The CDR3 totals 15 residues. The germline V gene encodes CDR1 MGHRA and CDR2 YSYEKL. The DNA of the CDR3 is TGCGCCAGCAGCCCACTCACAGGGGGCTTCACTGAAGCTTTCTTT. Translating gives CASSPLTGGFTEAFF.

J is TRBJ2-4 and V is TRBV15; tentative D call: TRBD1 (5 bases). The CDR3 loop spans 15 amino acids. Germline lookup yields CDR1 LNHNV and CDR2 YYDKDF (reference sequence). Trimming cost V 0 bases and J 5 bases, with 11 bases left between them. The DNA of the CDR3 is TGTGCCACCAGCAGAGATCAGGGAAGGGAAAACATTCAGTACTTC. Translating gives CATSRDQGRENIQYF.

This clonotype turned up a few times. The genes are TRBV7-9 and TRBJ2-7; either TRBD1 or TRBD2 may supply D (5 bases each). The germline V gene encodes CDR1 SEHNR and CDR2 FQNEAQ (reference sequence). The V end was cut by 5 bases, the J end by 2 bases, with 7 bases between. The CDR3 runs to 12 residues. In DNA form, the CDR3 reads TGTGCCAGCAGCATGGGGGCCTACGAGCAGTACTTC. As protein: CASSMGAYEQYF.

The sample holds a few counts of this clonotype. The chain carries TRBV9 and TRBJ2-1; 7 nucleotides agree with TRBD1. CDR3 length equals 16 residues. Germline CDR1 reads SGDLS; CDR2 reads YYNGEE. J gave up 0 bases and V 0 bases, and 3 bases lay outside the gene matches. The CDR3 region is CASSVAGGLSYNEQFF. The CDR3 DNA follows: TGTGCCAGCAGCGTAGCAGGGGGTCTCTCCTACAATGAGCAGTTCTTC.

This clonotype has just a few counts. V and J are TRBV6-2 or TRBV6-3 and TRBJ1-2; D is perhaps TRBD1 (5 bases). Germline V CDR1 and CDR2: MNHEY, SVGEGT. The CDR3 sequence is 11 residues long. Trimming took 7 bases from V and 6 from J, leaving 9 bases between them. The DNA of the CDR3 is TGTGCCAGCATCGGGGCGGATGGCTACACCTTC. Translated, it gives CASIGADGYTF.